The T cell receptor beta chain described here comes from a study of cytomegalovirus exposure and HLA in healthy donors. Study context: The 95 to 150 validation repertoires, a later analysis reported, used the same platform as the approximately 630 first-cohort repertoires.

As concerns this clone: The antigen remains undetermined.

V was pared by 5 bases and J by 4 bases, with 7 bases of the junction left unmatched. From germline, CDR1 is SGHNT and CDR2 YENEEA. The CDR3 is made up of 14 amino acids. Regarding the study as a whole: The study put 150 to 200 TCR beta chains on its list as cytomegalovirus-associated. A few CMV-associated chains were confirmed in vitro to be specific for CMV antigens. Rarity characterized most TCR sequences, yet some public TCRs appeared in many donors.

Libraries were prepared by immunoSEQ multiplex PCR; TCRdb keeps only in-frame clonotypes and omits some of them. This sample carries some 160,000 clones, 91% of them seen once, and the ten largest clones take about 0.65%. This TCR derives from a man between 18 and 35 years old in good health and CMV-seronegative. The rearrangement links TRBV11-3 to TRBJ1-2, with 7 bases fitting TRBD1. The specimen sequenced was PBMCs. The CDR3 is CASSPGGTFYGYTF. In DNA, the CDR3 is TGTGCCAGCAGCCCAGGGGGGACCTTCTATGGCTACACCTTC.